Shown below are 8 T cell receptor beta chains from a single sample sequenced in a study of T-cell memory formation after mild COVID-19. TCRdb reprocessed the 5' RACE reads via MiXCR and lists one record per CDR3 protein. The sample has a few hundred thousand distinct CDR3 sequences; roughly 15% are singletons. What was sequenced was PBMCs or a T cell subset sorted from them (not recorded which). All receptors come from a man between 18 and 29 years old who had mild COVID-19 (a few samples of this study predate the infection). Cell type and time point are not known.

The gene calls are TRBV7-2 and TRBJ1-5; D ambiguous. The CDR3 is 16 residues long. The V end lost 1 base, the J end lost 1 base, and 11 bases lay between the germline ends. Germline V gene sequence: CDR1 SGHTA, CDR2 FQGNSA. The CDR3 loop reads CASSLVPAVSNQPQHF. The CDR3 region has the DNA TGTGCCAGCAGCTTAGTCCCGGCCGTAAGCAATCAGCCCCAGCATTTT.

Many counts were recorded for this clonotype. The CDR3: CASKEMGAVETQYF. Written as DNA, the CDR3 is TGCGCCAGCAAGGAGATGGGGGCAGTGGAGACCCAGTACTTC. V gene TRBV5-1 combines with J gene TRBJ2-5, with D possibly being TRBD1 (6 bases). The V and J ends lost 6 bases and 5 bases respectively, with 17 bases between them. The CDR3 extends over 14 amino acids. CDR1 is SGHRS and CDR2 is YFSETQ in the germline V gene.

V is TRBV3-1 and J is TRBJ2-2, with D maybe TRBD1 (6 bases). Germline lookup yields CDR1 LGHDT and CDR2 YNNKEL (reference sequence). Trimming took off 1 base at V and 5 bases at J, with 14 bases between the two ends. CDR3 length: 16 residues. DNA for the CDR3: TGTGCCAGCAGCCAAGCCCGGCAAAGGGGGACCGGGGAGCTGTTTTTT. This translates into CASSQARQRGTGELFF.

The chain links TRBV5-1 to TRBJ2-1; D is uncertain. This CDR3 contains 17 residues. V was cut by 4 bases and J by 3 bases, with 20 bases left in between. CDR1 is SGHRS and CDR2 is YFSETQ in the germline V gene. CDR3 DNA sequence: TGCGCCAGCAGCCGTTCTCCCAGGACCGCTATCTACAATGAGCAGTTCTTC. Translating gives CASSRSPRTAIYNEQFF. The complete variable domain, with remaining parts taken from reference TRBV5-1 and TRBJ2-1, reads KAGVTQTPRYLIKTRGQQVTLSCSPISGHRSVSWYQQTPGQGLQFLFEYFSETQRNKGNFPGRFSGRQFSNSRSEMNVSTLELGDSALYLCASSRSPRTAIYNEQFFGPGTRLTVL.

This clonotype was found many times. The CDR3 sequence is CASSPRTGRTEAFF. CDR3 sequence (DNA): TGTGCCAGCAGCCCGAGAACGGGTCGAACTGAAGCTTTCTTT. The chain uses TRBV5-5 and TRBJ1-1; unclear D gene. Trimming removed 4 bases at V and 5 bases at J, with 15 bases between. The CDR3 covers 14 residues. CDR1 is SGHKS, CDR2 YYEKEE, per germline (reference sequence).

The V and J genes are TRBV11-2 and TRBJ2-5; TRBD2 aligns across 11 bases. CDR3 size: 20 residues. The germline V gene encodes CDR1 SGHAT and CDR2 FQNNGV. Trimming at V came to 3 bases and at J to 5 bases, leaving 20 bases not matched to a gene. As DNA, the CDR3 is TGTGCCAGCAGCTTTCACAAGTGGAAAACCGGGACTAGCGGTAGCGAGACCCAGTACTTC. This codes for CASSFHKWKTGTSGSETQYF.

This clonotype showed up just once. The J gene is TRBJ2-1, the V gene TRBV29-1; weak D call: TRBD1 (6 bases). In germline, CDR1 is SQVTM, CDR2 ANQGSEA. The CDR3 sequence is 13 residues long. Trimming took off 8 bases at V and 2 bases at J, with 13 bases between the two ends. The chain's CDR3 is CSFLTGTYNEQFF. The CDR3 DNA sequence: TGCAGCTTCCTCACAGGGACCTACAATGAGCAGTTCTTC.

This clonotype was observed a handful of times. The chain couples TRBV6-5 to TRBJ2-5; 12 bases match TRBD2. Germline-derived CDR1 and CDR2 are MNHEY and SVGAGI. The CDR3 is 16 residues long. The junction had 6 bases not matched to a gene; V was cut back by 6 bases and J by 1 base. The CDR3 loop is CASRRTSGGIQETQYF. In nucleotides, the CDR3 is TGTGCCAGCAGACGAACTAGCGGGGGGATCCAAGAGACCCAGTACTTC.